Listed below are T cell receptor beta chains from one sample, sequenced in a study of T cell repertoires in cytomegalovirus infection. Using its own MiXCR run on the reads, TCRdb lists one record per CDR3 protein. The sample yields some 220,000 distinct CDR3 sequences, 38% seen once. Their recognized antigens are unknown. This specimen was CD8+ T cells from cultured PBMCs, taken from culture after CMV antigen stimulation. Every receptor here comes from a human donor in good health (CMV status not recorded). Some clones in this sample may be carry-over from other donors' samples. Both conserved end residues are part of each CDR3. Each record gives: V gene, J gene, CDR3 protein.

>TRBV7-6|TRBJ2-3
CASSLYGREEDTQYF
>TRBV27|TRBJ2-2
CASSLARLMNTGELFF
>TRBV27|TRBJ1-5
CASSFGTGGDQPQHF
>TRBV28|TRBJ1-5
CASSLDPITQPQHF
>TRBV28|TRBJ2-1
CASSLLSGSGRYNEQFF
>TRBV2|TRBJ2-7
CAITGGGGYEQYF
>TRBV4-2|TRBJ2-1
CATQREGLYNEQFF
>TRBV7-6|TRBJ2-3
CASSWRLDTDTQYF
>TRBV27|TRBJ1-2
CASSLSGSSNYGYTF
>TRBV4-1|TRBJ2-7
CASSQVLAGSYEQYF
>TRBV6-5|TRBJ2-1
CASSVGSKNEQFF
>TRBV9|TRBJ2-7
CASSASGGEQYF
>TRBV5-1|TRBJ2-1
CASSLAGGPPWDEQFF
>TRBV7-3|TRBJ2-1
CASSAGGDHEQFF
>TRBV7-6|TRBJ1-5
CASSSRQGQDQPQHF
>TRBV7-8|TRBJ2-7
CASSSTGVEQYF
>TRBV27|TRBJ2-4
CASSLGGQGGNIQYF
>TRBV12-3/TRBV12-4|TRBJ1-2
CASSSGTDYGYTF
>TRBV28|TRBJ1-5
CASREGRQGFQPQHF
>TRBV7-9|TRBJ1-5
CASSLYGEGGQPQHF
>TRBV12-5|TRBJ2-1
CASGPTLTGVQFF
>TRBV7-2|TRBJ2-7
CASSSGPPLYEQYF
>TRBV7-2|TRBJ2-2
CASSETGAGELFF
>TRBV5-4|TRBJ2-5
CASSTRDRLYQETQYF
>TRBV5-1|TRBJ2-5
CASSLIGRAGRETQYF
>TRBV2|TRBJ2-2
CAGQGLAGANTGELFF
>TRBV6-1|TRBJ2-2
CASSEASGGITGELFF
>TRBV11-2|TRBJ2-1
CASSLEGSYNEQFF
>TRBV15|TRBJ1-2
CATSRGAGHGYTF
>TRBV5-4|TRBJ2-1
CASSLGSGEQFF
>TRBV12-3/TRBV12-4|TRBJ2-1
CASSLAQGLAGANEQFF